This T cell receptor (beta chain) originates from a study of blood T cell repertoires in COVID-19. Study-wide background: PBMCs, B-cell-depleted T cells, or T cells were the source of the cDNA or gDNA that made up the material.

The junction had 2 bases not matched to a gene; V was cut back by 1 base and J by 4 bases. Germline lookup yields CDR1 WSHSY and CDR2 SAAADI. This CDR3 comprises 14 residues. Per the authors' pipeline: Estimation of nucleated cell counts was performed using reference gene primer amplification. The repertoire was sequenced with immunoSEQ multiplex PCR; TCRdb's copy has only in-frame clones and lacks some. V and J calls and clone size come straight from that table; D and trimming were deduced from the DNA. Among approximately 73,000 clones listed, around nine tenths were seen once. This clonotype was obtained from a woman aged 55-70 years with acute or convalescent COVID-19. The rearrangement joins TRBV10-2 to TRBJ2-5; 8 bases agree with TRBD1. Sequenced sample: peripheral blood. The CDR3 protein is CASSEYDRGETQYF. Written as DNA, the CDR3 is TGCGCCAGCAGTGAGTACGACAGGGGAGAGACCCAGTACTTC.